The clone carrying this TCR beta chain occurred many times. Its matching antigen is unknown. Previously described methods with listed TCR primers produced the bulk TCR libraries. TCRdb used MiXCR to reprocess the PCR reads, holding one entry per CDR3 protein. The data contain some 680,000 distinct CDR3 sequences, 25% of them seen just once; the ten biggest clones take up about 0.81%. These data belong to a study of molecular identifiers for immune sequencing clone quantification. Study findings and constraints: Spiked TCR RNA from one Jurkat cell reportedly showed up when mixed among 1 million or so naive cells.

The CDR3 covers 12 residues. V lost 5 bases and J lost 5, with 7 bases in between. CDR1 MNHEY and CDR2 SMNVEV come from the germline V gene (reference sequence). Libraries of naive CD8 T cells were made from around 20,000 to 1,000,000 sorted cells. They used 10%, 30% or 50% RNA. The authors sorted naive CD8 T cells as CD8+CD4-CCR7+CD45RA+. The TCR originated in a human donor in good health. Some libraries in this study had Jurkat cell RNA spiked in. The chain couples TRBV27 to TRBJ2-1; D gene unclear. Sequenced material: naive CD8+ T cells from blood, with Jurkat cell RNA spiked in. This sample's subset: FACS-sorted CD8+CD4-CCR7+CD45RA+ naive T cells. The DNA of the CDR3 is TGTGCCAGCAGTGGACCAGACAATGAGCAGTTCTTC. Protein product: CASSGPDNEQFF.